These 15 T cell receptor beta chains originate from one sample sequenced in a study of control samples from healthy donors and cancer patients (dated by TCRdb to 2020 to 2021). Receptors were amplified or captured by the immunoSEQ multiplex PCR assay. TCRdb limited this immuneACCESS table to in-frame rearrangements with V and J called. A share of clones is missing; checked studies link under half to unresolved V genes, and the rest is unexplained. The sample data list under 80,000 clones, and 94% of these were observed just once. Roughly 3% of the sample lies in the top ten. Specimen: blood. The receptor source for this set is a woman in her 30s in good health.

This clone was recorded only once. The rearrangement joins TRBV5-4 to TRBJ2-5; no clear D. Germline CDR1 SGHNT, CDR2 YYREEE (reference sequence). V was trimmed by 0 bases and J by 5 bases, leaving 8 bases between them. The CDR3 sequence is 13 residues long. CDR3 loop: CASSLAGVETQYF. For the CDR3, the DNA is TGTGCCAGCAGCTTGGCGGGTGTGGAGACCCAGTACTTC.

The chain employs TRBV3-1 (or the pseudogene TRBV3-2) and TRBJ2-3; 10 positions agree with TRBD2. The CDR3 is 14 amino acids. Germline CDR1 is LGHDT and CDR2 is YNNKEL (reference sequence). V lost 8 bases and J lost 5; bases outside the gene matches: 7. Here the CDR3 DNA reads TGTGCCAGCTCTCCCGGGACTAGCGTAGATACGCAGTATTTT. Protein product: CASSPGTSVDTQYF.

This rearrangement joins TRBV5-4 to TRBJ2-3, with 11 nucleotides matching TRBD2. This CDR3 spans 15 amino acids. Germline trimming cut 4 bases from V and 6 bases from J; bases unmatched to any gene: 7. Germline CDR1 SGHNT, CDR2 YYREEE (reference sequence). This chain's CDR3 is CASSLSGGAGDTQYF. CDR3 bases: TGTGCCAGCAGCCTTAGCGGGGGGGCTGGTGATACGCAGTATTTT.

The CDR3 nucleotides read TGTGCCAGCAGCTTGGCGGGGGGGAAAGAGCAGTTCTTC. It translates to CASSLAGGKEQFF. The genes are TRBV7-6 and TRBJ2-1; 9 nucleotides match TRBD2. CDR3 size: 13 residues. Germline CDR1 SGHVS, CDR2 FNYEAQ. Trimming took 3 bases from V and 10 from J; bases not matched to a gene: 4. Together with reference TRBV7-6 and TRBJ2-1, the CDR3 gives the full variable domain: GAGVSQSPRYKVTKRGQDVALRCDPISGHVSLYWYRQALGQGPEFLTYFNYEAQQDKSGLPNDRFSAERPEGSISTLTIQRTEQRDSAMYRCASSLAGGKEQFFGPGTRLTVL.

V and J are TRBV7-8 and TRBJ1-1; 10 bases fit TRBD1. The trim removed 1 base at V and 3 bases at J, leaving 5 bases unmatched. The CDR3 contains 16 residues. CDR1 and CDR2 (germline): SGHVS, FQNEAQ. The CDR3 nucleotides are TGTGCCAGCAGCTTAGTTGGGACAGGGGTGGACACTGAAGCTTTCTTT. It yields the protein CASSLVGTGVDTEAFF.

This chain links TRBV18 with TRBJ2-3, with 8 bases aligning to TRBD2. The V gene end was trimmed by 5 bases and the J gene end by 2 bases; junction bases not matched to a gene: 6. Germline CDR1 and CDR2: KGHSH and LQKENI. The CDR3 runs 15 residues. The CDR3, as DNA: TGTGCCAGCTCATGGCGGGGGGACTCCACAGATACGCAGTATTTT. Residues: CASSWRGDSTDTQYF. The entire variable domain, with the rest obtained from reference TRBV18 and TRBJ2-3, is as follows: NAGVMQNPRHLVRRRGQEARLRCSPMKGHSHVYWYRQLPEEGLKFMVYLQKENIIDESGMPKERFSAEFPKEGPSILRIQQVVRGDSAAYFCASSWRGDSTDTQYFGPGTRLTVL.

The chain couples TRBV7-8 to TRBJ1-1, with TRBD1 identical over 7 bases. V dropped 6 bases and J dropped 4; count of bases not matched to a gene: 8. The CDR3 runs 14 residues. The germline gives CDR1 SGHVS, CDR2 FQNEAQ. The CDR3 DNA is TGTGCCAGCAGTAAACAGGGGTTTGGCACTGAAGCTTTCTTT. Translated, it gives CASSKQGFGTEAFF.

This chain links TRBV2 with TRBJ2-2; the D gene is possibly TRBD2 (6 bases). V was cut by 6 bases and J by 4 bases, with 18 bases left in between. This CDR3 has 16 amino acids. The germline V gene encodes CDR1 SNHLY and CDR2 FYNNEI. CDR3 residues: CASRDLGGAGTGELFF. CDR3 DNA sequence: TGTGCCAGCAGGGACCTAGGAGGGGCGGGCACCGGGGAGCTGTTTTTT. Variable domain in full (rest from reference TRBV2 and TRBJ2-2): EPEVTQTPSHQVTQMGQEVILRCVPISNHLYFYWYRQILGQKVEFLVSFYNNEISEKSEIFDDQFSVERPDGSNFTLKIRSTKLEDSAMYFCASRDLGGAGTGELFFGEGSRLTVL.

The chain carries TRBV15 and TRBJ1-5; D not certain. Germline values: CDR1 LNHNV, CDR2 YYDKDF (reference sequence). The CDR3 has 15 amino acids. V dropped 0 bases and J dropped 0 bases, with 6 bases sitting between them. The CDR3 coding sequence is TGTGCCACCAGCAGAGAGAATTTTAGCAATCAGCCCCAGCATTTT. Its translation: CATSRENFSNQPQHF.

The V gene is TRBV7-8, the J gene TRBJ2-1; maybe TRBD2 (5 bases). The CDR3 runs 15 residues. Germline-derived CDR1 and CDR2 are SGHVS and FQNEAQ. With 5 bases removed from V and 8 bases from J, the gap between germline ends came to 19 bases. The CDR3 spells CASSPPGPGGDEQFF. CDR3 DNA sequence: TGTGCCAGCAGCCCCCCAGGACCCGGAGGCGATGAGCAGTTCTTC.

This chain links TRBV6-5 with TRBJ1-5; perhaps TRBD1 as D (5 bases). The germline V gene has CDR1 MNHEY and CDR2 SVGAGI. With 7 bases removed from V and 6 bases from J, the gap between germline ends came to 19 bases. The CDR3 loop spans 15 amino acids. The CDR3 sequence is CASTSLRQPLQPQHF. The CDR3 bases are TGTGCCAGCACTTCCCTTCGACAGCCCCTTCAGCCCCAGCATTTT.

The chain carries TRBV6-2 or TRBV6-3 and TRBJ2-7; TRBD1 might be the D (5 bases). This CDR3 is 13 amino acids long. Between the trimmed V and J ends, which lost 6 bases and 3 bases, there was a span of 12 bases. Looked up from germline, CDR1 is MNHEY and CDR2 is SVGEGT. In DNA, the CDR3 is TGTGCCAGCAGCTTGGACACCTTCTACGAGCAGTACGTC. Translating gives CASSLDTFYEQYV.

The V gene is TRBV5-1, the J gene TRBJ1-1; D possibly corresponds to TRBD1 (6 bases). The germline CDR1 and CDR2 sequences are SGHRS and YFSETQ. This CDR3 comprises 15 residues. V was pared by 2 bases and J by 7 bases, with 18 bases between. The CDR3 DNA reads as TGCGCCAGCAGCTTCAACGCACCGGGACAAAGTGAAGCTTTCTTT. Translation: CASSFNAPGQSEAFF.

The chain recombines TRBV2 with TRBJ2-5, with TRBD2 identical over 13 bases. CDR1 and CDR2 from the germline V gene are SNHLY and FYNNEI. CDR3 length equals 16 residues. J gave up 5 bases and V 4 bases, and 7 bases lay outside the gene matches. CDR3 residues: CASSAPGLAGFETQYF. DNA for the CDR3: TGTGCCAGCAGTGCTCCGGGACTAGCGGGGTTTGAGACCCAGTACTTC.

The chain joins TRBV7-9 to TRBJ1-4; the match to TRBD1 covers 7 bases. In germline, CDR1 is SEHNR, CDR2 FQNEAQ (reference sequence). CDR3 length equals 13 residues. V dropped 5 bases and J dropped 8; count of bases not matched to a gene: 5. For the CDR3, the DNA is TGTGCCAGCAGCCAAGGGGGCTCCGAAAAACTGTTTTTT. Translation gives CASSQGGSEKLFF.